This T cell receptor (beta chain) appears in the sequencing data of a study of T-cell reconstitution after alpha-beta-depleted transplantation in children. The CDR3 has 13 residues. Looked up from germline, CDR1 is DFQATT and CDR2 is SNEGSKA (reference sequence). V lost 6 bases and J 3 bases, leaving 14 bases between the germline ends. This clonotype was picked up many times. For TCRbeta, the library was prepared with unique molecular identifiers. Via MiXCR, TCRdb re-called the PCR reads, giving one row per CDR3 protein. The sample has about 400,000 distinct CDR3 sequences; 15% to 20% are singletons. The TCR was taken from a boy under two years old who had a stem cell transplant for Wiskott-Aldrich syndrome, so the T cells may come from the graft donor. The chain has TRBV20-1 and TRBJ2-5, with a tentative D call TRBD1 (5 bases). The material sequenced was PBMCs, mostly from graft donor cells, taken 360 days after TCRalphabeta/CD19-depleted stem cell transplant. CDR3 bases: TGCAGTGCCGCCCCCAGGGTCGAAGAGACCCAGTACTTC. This encodes CSAAPRVEETQYF.